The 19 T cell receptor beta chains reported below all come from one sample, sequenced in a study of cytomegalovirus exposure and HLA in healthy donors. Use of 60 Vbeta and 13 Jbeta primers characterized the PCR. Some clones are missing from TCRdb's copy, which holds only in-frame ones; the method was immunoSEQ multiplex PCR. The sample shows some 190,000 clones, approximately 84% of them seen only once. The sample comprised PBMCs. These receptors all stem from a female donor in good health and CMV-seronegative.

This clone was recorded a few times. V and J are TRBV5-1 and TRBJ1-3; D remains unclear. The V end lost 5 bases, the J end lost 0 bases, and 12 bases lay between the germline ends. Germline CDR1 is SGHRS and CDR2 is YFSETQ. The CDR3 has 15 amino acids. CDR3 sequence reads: CASRRGIDSGNTIYF. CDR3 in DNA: TGCGCCAGCAGGCGGGGTATAGACTCTGGAAACACCATATATTTT.

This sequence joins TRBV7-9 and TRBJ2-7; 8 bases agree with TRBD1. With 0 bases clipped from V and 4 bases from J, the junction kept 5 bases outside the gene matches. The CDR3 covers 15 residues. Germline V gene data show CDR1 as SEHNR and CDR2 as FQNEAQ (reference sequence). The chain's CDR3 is CASSLAAGGLYEQYF. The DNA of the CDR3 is TGTGCCAGCAGCTTAGCCGCAGGGGGCCTATACGAGCAGTACTTC.

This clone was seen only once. The CDR3 nucleotides are TGTGCCAGCAGTGCGACAGCTAGCACAGATACGCAGTATTTT. It translates to CASSATASTDTQYF. The V gene is TRBV6-5, the J gene TRBJ2-3; D perhaps matches TRBD1 (5 bases). V was trimmed by 5 bases and J by 0 bases, leaving 9 bases between them. The length of the CDR3 is 14 residues. Germline V gene lookup returns CDR1 MNHEY and CDR2 SVGAGI.

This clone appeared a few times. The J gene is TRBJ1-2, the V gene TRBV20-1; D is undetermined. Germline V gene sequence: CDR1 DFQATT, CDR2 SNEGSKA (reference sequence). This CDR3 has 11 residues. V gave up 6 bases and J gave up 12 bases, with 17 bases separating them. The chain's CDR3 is CSAPQVGRNTF. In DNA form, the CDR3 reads TGCAGTGCCCCCCAAGTGGGGAGGAACACCTTC.

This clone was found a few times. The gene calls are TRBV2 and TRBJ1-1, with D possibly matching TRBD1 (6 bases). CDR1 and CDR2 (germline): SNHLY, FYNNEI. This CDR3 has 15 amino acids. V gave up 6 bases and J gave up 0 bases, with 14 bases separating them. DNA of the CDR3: TGTGCCAGCAGACGGTTACAGGGCATGAACACTGAAGCTTTCTTT. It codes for CASRRLQGMNTEAFF.

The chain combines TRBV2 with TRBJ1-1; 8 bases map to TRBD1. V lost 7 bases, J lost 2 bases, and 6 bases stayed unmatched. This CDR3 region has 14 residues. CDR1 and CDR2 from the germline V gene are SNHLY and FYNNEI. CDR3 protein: CASTRTGTNTEAFF. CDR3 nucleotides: TGTGCCAGCACCAGGACAGGGACCAACACTGAAGCTTTCTTT.

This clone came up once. CDR3 DNA: TGTGCCAGCAGCTCCCGACTAAGCAATACGCAGTATTTT. It codes for CASSSRLSNTQYF. The V gene is TRBV7-3, the J gene TRBJ2-3, with D possibly TRBD2 on 5 matching bases. The V gene's germline CDR1 is SGHTA and CDR2 FQGTGA. The CDR3 is 13 residues long. V lost 4 bases, J lost 7 bases, and 12 bases lay in between.

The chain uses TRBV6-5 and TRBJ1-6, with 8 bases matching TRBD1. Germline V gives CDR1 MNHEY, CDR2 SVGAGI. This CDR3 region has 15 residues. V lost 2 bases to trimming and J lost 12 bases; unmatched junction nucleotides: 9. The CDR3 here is CASSYGGTGRGPLHF. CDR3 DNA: TGTGCCAGCAGTTACGGAGGGACAGGAAGGGGACCCCTCCACTTT.

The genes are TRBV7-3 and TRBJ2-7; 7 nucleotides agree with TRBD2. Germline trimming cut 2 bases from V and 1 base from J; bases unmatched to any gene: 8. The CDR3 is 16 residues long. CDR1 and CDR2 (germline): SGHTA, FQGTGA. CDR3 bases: TGTGCCAGCAGCTTATTGCCCGCTAGCGGATCCTACGAGCAGTACTTC. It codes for CASSLLPASGSYEQYF.

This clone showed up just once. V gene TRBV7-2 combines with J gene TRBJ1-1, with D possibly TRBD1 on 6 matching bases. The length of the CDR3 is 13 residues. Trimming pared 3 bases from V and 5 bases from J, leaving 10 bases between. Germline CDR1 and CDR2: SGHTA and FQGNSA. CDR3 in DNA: TGTGCCAGCAGCTTCGGGACAAGTACTGAAGCTTTCTTT. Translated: CASSFGTSTEAFF. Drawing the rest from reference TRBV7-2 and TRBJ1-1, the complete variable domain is GAGVSQSPSNKVTEKGKDVELRCDPISGHTALYWYRQSLGQGLEFLIYFQGNSAPDKSGLPSDRFSAERTGGSVSTLTIQRTQQEDSAVYLCASSFGTSTEAFFGQGTRLTVV.

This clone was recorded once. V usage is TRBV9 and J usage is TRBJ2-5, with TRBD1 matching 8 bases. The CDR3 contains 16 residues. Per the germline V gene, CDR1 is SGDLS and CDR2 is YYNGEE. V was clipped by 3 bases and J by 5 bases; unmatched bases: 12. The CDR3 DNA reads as TGTGCCAGCAGCGCCCGGGGTGGACAGGGTTTGGAGACCCAGTACTTC. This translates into CASSARGGQGLETQYF. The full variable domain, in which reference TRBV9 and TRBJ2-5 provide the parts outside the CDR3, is DSGVTQTPKHLITATGQRVTLRCSPRSGDLSVYWYQQSLDQGLQFLIQYYNGEERAKGNILERFSAQQFPDLHSELNLSSLELGDSALYFCASSARGGQGLETQYFGPGTRLLVL.

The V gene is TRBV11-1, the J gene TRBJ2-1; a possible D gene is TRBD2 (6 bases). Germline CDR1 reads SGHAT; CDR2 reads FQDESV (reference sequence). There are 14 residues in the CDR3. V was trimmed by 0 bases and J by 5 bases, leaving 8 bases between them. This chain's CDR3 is CASSLAGGNNEQFF. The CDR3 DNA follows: TGTGCCAGCAGCTTAGCGGGGGGAAACAATGAGCAGTTCTTC. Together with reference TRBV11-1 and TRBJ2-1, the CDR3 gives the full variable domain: EAEVAQSPRYKITEKSQAVAFWCDPISGHATLYWYRQILGQGPELLVQFQDESVVDDSQLPKDRFSAERLKGVDSTLKIQPAELGDSAMYLCASSLAGGNNEQFFGPGTRLTVL.

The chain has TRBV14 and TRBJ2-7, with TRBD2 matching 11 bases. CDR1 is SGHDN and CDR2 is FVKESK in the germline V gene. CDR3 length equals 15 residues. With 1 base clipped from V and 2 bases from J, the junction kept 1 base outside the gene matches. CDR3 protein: CASSQGLAGPYEQYF. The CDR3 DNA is TGTGCCAGCAGCCAAGGACTAGCGGGGCCCTACGAGCAGTACTTC. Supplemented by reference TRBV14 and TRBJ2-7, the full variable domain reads EAGVTQFPSHSVIEKGQTVTLRCDPISGHDNLYWYRRVMGKEIKFLLHFVKESKQDESGMPNNRFLAERTGGTYSTLKVQPAELEDSGVYFCASSQGLAGPYEQYFGPGTRLTVT.

CDR3 in amino acids: CASSPGGDSSYEQYF. The CDR3 region has the DNA TGTGCCAGCAGCCCCGGGGGGGACAGCTCCTACGAGCAGTACTTC. The J gene is TRBJ2-7, the V gene TRBV5-4, with D possibly being TRBD2 (8 bases). The CDR3 covers 15 residues. Germline CDR1 is SGHNT and CDR2 is YYREEE (reference sequence). Trimming took 4 bases from V and 0 from J, leaving 14 bases between them.

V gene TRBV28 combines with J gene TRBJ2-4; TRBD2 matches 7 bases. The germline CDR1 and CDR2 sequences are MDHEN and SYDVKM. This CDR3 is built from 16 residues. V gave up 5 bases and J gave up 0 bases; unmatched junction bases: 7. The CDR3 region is CASSPVAGEAKNIQYF. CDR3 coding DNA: TGTGCCAGCAGTCCAGTGGCGGGAGAAGCCAAAAACATTCAGTACTTC.

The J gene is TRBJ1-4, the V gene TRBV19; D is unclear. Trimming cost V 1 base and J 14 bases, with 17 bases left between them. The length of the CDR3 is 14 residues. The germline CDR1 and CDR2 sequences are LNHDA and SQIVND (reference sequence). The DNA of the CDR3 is TGTGCCAGTAGTATAGGTCTGGGTCGAGGAAATCTGTTTTTT. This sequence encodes CASSIGLGRGNLFF.

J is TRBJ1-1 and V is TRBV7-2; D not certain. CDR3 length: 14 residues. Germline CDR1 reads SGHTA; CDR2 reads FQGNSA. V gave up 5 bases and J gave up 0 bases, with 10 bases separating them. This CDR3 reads CASSPVVMNTEAFF. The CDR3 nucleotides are TGTGCCAGCAGCCCAGTGGTAATGAACACTGAAGCTTTCTTT.

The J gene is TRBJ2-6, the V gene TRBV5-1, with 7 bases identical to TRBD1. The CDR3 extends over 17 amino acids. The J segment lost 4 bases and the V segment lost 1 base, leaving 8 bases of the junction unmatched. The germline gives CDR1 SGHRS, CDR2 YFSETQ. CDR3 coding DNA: TGCGCCAGCAGCTTGACGACAGGGCAATCAGGGGCCAACGTCCTGACTTTC. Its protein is CASSLTTGQSGANVLTF. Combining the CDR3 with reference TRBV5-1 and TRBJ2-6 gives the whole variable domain KAGVTQTPRYLIKTRGQQVTLSCSPISGHRSVSWYQQTPGQGLQFLFEYFSETQRNKGNFPGRFSGRQFSNSRSEMNVSTLELGDSALYLCASSLTTGQSGANVLTFGAGSRLTVL.

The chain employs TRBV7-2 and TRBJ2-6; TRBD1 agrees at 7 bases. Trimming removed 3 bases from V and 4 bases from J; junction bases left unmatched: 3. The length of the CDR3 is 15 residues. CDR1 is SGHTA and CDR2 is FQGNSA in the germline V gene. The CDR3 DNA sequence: TGTGCCAGCAGCTTTACAGGGGCCGGGGCCAACGTCCTGACTTTC. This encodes CASSFTGAGANVLTF.